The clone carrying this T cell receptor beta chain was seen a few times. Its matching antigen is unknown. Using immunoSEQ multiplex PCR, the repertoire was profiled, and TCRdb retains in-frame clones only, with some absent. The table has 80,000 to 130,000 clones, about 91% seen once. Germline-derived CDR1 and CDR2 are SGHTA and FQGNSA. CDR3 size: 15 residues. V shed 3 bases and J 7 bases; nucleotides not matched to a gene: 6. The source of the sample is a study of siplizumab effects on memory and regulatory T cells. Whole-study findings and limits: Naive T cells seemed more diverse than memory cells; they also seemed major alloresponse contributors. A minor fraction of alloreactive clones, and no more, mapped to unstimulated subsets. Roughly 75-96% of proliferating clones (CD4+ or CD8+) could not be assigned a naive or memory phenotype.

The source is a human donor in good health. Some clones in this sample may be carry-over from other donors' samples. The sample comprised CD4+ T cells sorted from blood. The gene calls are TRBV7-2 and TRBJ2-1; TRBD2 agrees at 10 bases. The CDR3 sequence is CASSFTSGMGNEQFF. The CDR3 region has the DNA TGTGCCAGCAGCTTCACTAGCGGGATGGGGAATGAGCAGTTCTTC.